These 30 T cell receptor beta chains came from one sample sequenced in a study of OX40 agonist ivuxolimab in advanced cancers. Method: immunoSEQ multiplex PCR; TCRdb's copy keeps in-frame clones and lacks some. The data contain about 83,000 clones, 84% of them seen just once; the ten biggest clones take up about 7%. The material sequenced was CD4+ or CD8+ T cells sorted from blood, taken in a trial of the OX40 agonist ivuxolimab. Receptors originate from an adult with an advanced solid tumor such as melanoma, head and neck, liver or kidney cancer.

This sequence joins TRBV5-1 and TRBJ1-2; maybe TRBD1 (6 bases). CDR1 and CDR2 (germline): SGHRS, YFSETQ. The CDR3 has 15 amino acids. The V and J ends lost 0 bases and 0 bases respectively, with 9 bases between them. The CDR3 reads CASSLEQGANYGYTF. DNA for the CDR3: TGCGCCAGCAGCTTGGAACAGGGAGCTAACTATGGCTACACCTTC.

The gene calls are TRBV6-6 and TRBJ2-7, with 12 bases lining up with TRBD1. In germline, CDR1 is MNHNY, CDR2 SVGAGI (reference sequence). Trimming at V came to 6 bases and at J to 6 bases, leaving 6 bases not matched to a gene. This CDR3 is built from 14 residues. CDR3 in amino acids: CASRPGQGAFEQYF. CDR3 in DNA: TGTGCCAGCAGACCGGGACAGGGGGCTTTCGAGCAGTACTTC.

This chain joins TRBV5-1 and TRBJ1-1; D remains ambiguous. V was cut by 0 bases and J by 1 base, with 7 bases left in between. Germline assignment: CDR1 SGHRS and CDR2 YFSETQ. The CDR3 spans 14 residues. The CDR3 reads CASSLAGGNTEAFF. CDR3 DNA sequence: TGCGCCAGCAGCTTGGCCGGCGGGAACACTGAAGCTTTCTTT.

This chain links TRBV10-3 with TRBJ1-5, with TRBD1 identical over 7 bases. The CDR3 is 14 amino acids. V shed 6 bases and J 7 bases; nucleotides not matched to a gene: 9. Germline assignment: CDR1 ENHRY and CDR2 SYGVKD. The CDR3 loop is CAISQTGEGQPQHF. The CDR3 bases are TGTGCCATCAGCCAAACAGGGGAGGGACAGCCCCAGCATTTT.

This sequence joins TRBV6-5 and TRBJ2-2; D is ambiguous. This CDR3 is 14 amino acids long. Trimming pared 6 bases from V and 4 bases from J, leaving 12 bases between. The germline CDR1 and CDR2 sequences are MNHEY and SVGAGI. The CDR3, as DNA: TGTGCCAGCAGCCTTGGGAAACCCACCGGGGAGCTGTTTTTT. This gives the protein CASSLGKPTGELFF.

The chain joins TRBV6-6 to TRBJ2-1; TRBD1 might be the D (6 bases). The CDR3 totals 15 residues. V gave up 6 bases and J gave up 0 bases, with 12 bases separating them. Looked up from germline, CDR1 is MNHNY and CDR2 is SVGAGI (reference sequence). CDR3 sequence reads: CASRVDRNSYNEQFF. For the CDR3, the DNA is TGTGCCAGCAGGGTGGACAGAAACTCCTACAATGAGCAGTTCTTC.

The V and J genes are TRBV5-4 and TRBJ1-1; the D gene is possibly TRBD1 (5 bases). V lost 1 base, J lost 2 bases, and 18 bases lay in between. The length of the CDR3 is 17 residues. Per the germline V gene, CDR1 is SGHNT and CDR2 is YYREEE (reference sequence). CDR3 DNA: TGTGCCAGCAGCTTGTTGGGGCGTTTTTTTAAAAACACTGAAGCTTTCTTT. Protein: CASSLLGRFFKNTEAFF.

The gene calls are TRBV11-3 and TRBJ1-1, with D hard to call. This CDR3 has 14 amino acids. Looked up from germline, CDR1 is SGHNT and CDR2 is YENEEA. Trimming shortened V by 3 bases and J by 1 base, and 9 bases separated the two germline ends. CDR3 sequence: CASSFSHGNTEAFF. The CDR3 DNA reads as TGTGCCAGCAGCTTTTCCCACGGGAACACTGAAGCTTTCTTT.

This chain uses TRBV7-9 with TRBJ2-3; the D gene is possibly TRBD2 (6 bases). The CDR3 is 16 residues long. Germline loops: CDR1 SEHNR, CDR2 FQNEAQ (reference sequence). V was trimmed by 2 bases and J by 4 bases, leaving 16 bases between them. Here the CDR3 reads CASSLMFGRGADTQYF. The CDR3 DNA sequence: TGTGCCAGCAGCTTAATGTTCGGGAGAGGAGCAGATACGCAGTATTTT.

The chain uses TRBV27 and TRBJ2-1, with TRBD2 as a possible D gene (6 bases). CDR1 is MNHEY and CDR2 is SMNVEV in the germline V gene (reference sequence). The V and J ends lost 0 bases and 4 bases respectively, with 13 bases between them. The CDR3 contains 16 residues. The CDR3 spells CASSLSSSGFYNEQFF. The CDR3 DNA sequence: TGTGCCAGCAGTTTATCGAGTAGCGGATTTTACAATGAGCAGTTCTTC.

The chain recombines TRBV2 with TRBJ2-5, with unresolved D. Germline V CDR1 and CDR2: SNHLY, FYNNEI. The CDR3 loop spans 14 amino acids. Between the trimmed V and J ends, which lost 5 bases and 5 bases, there was a span of 15 bases. CDR3 in amino acids: CASSQLDMGETQYF. In DNA form, the CDR3 reads TGTGCCAGCAGTCAACTTGACATGGGGGAGACCCAGTACTTC.

This clone came up a few times. The V and J genes are TRBV19 and TRBJ1-6; the D is unclear. The CDR3 spans 13 residues. In germline, CDR1 is LNHDA, CDR2 SQIVND (reference sequence). V was clipped by 1 base and J by 8 bases, with 6 bases between them. CDR3: CASSIGGDSPLHF. The CDR3 bases are TGTGCCAGTAGTATAGGCGGGGATTCACCCCTCCACTTT.

The V call is TRBV7-9, the J call TRBJ1-1; D possibly corresponds to TRBD1 (5 bases). The CDR3 consists of 13 residues. Germline CDR1 and CDR2: SEHNR and FQNEAQ (reference sequence). The V end lost 8 bases, the J end lost 6 bases, and 16 bases lay between the germline ends. This chain's CDR3 is CASRQGWGAEAFF. The DNA for the CDR3 is TGTGCCAGCCGGCAGGGATGGGGGGCTGAAGCTTTCTTT.

V gene TRBV10-3 combines with J gene TRBJ2-5; no definite D call. Germline values: CDR1 ENHRY, CDR2 SYGVKD. The V gene lost 7 bases and the J gene lost 4 bases, with 13 bases spanning the gap. This CDR3 has 13 residues. CDR3 in DNA: TGTGCCATCAACCCTGACGGCGGAGAGACCCAGTACTTC. Protein: CAINPDGGETQYF.

The chain combines TRBV5-6 with TRBJ2-1; a weak D match, TRBD1 (6 bases). This CDR3 comprises 14 residues. V was cut by 2 bases and J by 3 bases, with 9 bases left in between. From germline, CDR1 is SGHDT and CDR2 YYEEEE. The CDR3 here is CASSFGQYYNEQFF. CDR3 in DNA: TGTGCCAGCAGCTTTGGACAGTACTACAATGAGCAGTTCTTC.

The J gene is TRBJ1-5, the V gene TRBV30, with a possible D match to TRBD1 (5 bases). This CDR3 contains 14 residues. The ends were cut back, 0 bases at V and 7 bases at J, with 13 bases in the middle. Germline CDR1 is GTSNPN and CDR2 is SVGIG (reference sequence). CDR3 region: CAWSVAGARQPQHF. The CDR3 nucleotides read TGTGCCTGGAGTGTTGCCGGGGCGAGGCAGCCCCAGCATTTT.

This clone was counted many times. The chain carries TRBV10-1 and TRBJ1-1; the D is unclear. The CDR3 is 13 amino acids. Trimming left V 2 bases short and J 2 bases short, with 6 bases between. Germline-derived CDR1 and CDR2 are WNHNN and SYGVQD (reference sequence). The CDR3 sequence is CASSEMRNTEAFF. CDR3 nucleotides: TGCGCCAGCAGTGAGATGAGAAACACTGAAGCTTTCTTT.

This clone has only one observation. The genes are TRBV4-1 and TRBJ1-4; 8 positions match TRBD1. This CDR3 has 14 amino acids. V was pared by 4 bases and J by 6 bases, with 4 bases of the junction left unmatched. CDR1 MGHRA and CDR2 YSYEKL come from the germline V gene. The CDR3 is CASSPVTGDEKLFF. For the CDR3, the DNA is TGCGCCAGCAGCCCAGTGACAGGGGATGAAAAACTGTTTTTT.

This rearrangement joins TRBV10-1 to TRBJ1-5, with 9 bases fitting TRBD1. The CDR3 spans 18 residues. Germline V gene sequence: CDR1 WNHNN, CDR2 SYGVQD (reference sequence). The ends lost 2 bases at V and 4 bases at J; junction bases unmatched: 12. The CDR3: CASSEIGQGRVRNQPQHF. The CDR3 nucleotides are TGCGCCAGCAGTGAGATAGGACAGGGGAGGGTAAGAAATCAGCCCCAGCATTTT.

This chain uses TRBV11-2 with TRBJ2-1; D may correspond to TRBD1 or TRBD2 (6 bases each). This CDR3 comprises 16 residues. The germline V gene has CDR1 SGHAT and CDR2 FQNNGV. V was clipped by 5 bases and J by 4 bases, with 18 bases between them. CDR3 in DNA: TGTGCCAGCAGCCCCTTTCTCACGGGGGCGTACAATGAGCAGTTCTTC. Protein: CASSPFLTGAYNEQFF.

The chain carries TRBV11-2 and TRBJ1-1; D gene ambiguous. CDR3 length: 13 amino acids. From germline, CDR1 is SGHAT and CDR2 FQNNGV. V lost 4 bases, J lost 0 bases, and 6 bases lay in between. This CDR3 reads CASSSTLNTEAFF. CDR3 sequence (DNA): TGTGCCAGCAGCTCGACCCTGAACACTGAAGCTTTCTTT.

This chain uses TRBV19 with TRBJ1-2, with D unclear. From germline, CDR1 is LNHDA and CDR2 SQIVND (reference sequence). V was cut by 7 bases and J by 7 bases, with 22 bases left in between. The CDR3 has 15 amino acids. The CDR3 protein is CASTPFLQVSFGYTF. CDR3 sequence (DNA): TGTGCCAGTACCCCTTTCCTTCAGGTTTCCTTTGGCTACACCTTC.

A few counts support this clone. V is TRBV6-1 and J is TRBJ1-5; 7 bases align to TRBD1. Germline values: CDR1 MNHNS, CDR2 SASEGT. This CDR3 contains 16 residues. With 3 bases clipped from V and 1 base from J, the junction kept 6 bases outside the gene matches. The CDR3 bases are TGTGCCAGCAGTGAGAGGGGGCCCTTAAGCAATCAGCCCCAGCATTTT. Protein: CASSERGPLSNQPQHF.

The chain employs TRBV2 and TRBJ1-5; possible D gene TRBD1, 5 bases. Trimming stripped 4 bases from V and 5 bases from J, with 12 bases between. Germline V gene data show CDR1 as SNHLY and CDR2 as FYNNEI. The CDR3 runs 14 residues. The CDR3 loop reads CASSVLSGHQPQHF. The CDR3 DNA follows: TGTGCCAGCAGTGTCTTGTCAGGGCATCAGCCCCAGCATTTT.

V is TRBV6-1 and J is TRBJ1-2; TRBD1 matches 7 bases. J gave up 4 bases and V 5 bases, and 10 bases lay outside the gene matches. The CDR3 consists of 15 residues. Looked up from germline, CDR1 is MNHNS and CDR2 is SASEGT. CDR3 in amino acids: CASSHPTGIFYGYTF. CDR3 coding DNA: TGTGCCAGCAGTCATCCGACAGGGATCTTCTATGGCTACACCTTC.

V and J are TRBV19 and TRBJ1-2; D is undetermined. Trimming took 5 bases from V and 0 from J, leaving 10 bases between them. CDR3 length: 14 residues. Germline assignment: CDR1 LNHDA and CDR2 SQIVND (reference sequence). The CDR3 region has the DNA TGTGCCAGTAGTCTTGCCGTAGCTAACTATGGCTACACCTTC. Translated: CASSLAVANYGYTF.

The chain is built from TRBV28 and TRBJ2-7, with 10 bases matching TRBD2. Germline values: CDR1 MDHEN, CDR2 SYDVKM. V lost 10 bases and J lost 4; bases outside the gene matches: 16. The CDR3 extends over 16 amino acids. Written as DNA, the CDR3 is TGTGCCACCCTCACCCCTAGCGGGAGTAAGAGGTACGAGCAGTACTTC. It translates to CATLTPSGSKRYEQYF.

This chain uses TRBV7-6 with TRBJ1-6; TRBD1 aligns across 8 bases. The CDR3 is 14 residues long. CDR1 is SGHVS, CDR2 FNYEAQ, per germline. The trim removed 5 bases at V and 9 bases at J, leaving 6 bases unmatched. CDR3 coding DNA: TGTGCCAGCAGCCCAACAGGGGGAGGTTCACCCCTCCACTTT. It yields the protein CASSPTGGGSPLHF.

There are a few counts of this clone. Written as DNA, the CDR3 is TGCGCCAGCAGCTCCCAGACAGGTGTTAAGAGGGACACTGAAGCTTTCTTT. This sequence encodes CASSSQTGVKRDTEAFF. V gene TRBV5-1 combines with J gene TRBJ1-1; D is possibly TRBD1 (6 bases). With 3 bases removed from V and 3 bases from J, the gap between germline ends came to 21 bases. The CDR3 length is 17 residues. The V gene's germline CDR1 is SGHRS and CDR2 YFSETQ.

This sequence joins TRBV2 and TRBJ2-6, with 7 bases lining up with TRBD1. Unmatched junction bases numbered 16, after V lost 9 bases and J lost 2 bases. From germline, CDR1 is SNHLY and CDR2 FYNNEI. This CDR3 has 18 amino acids. The CDR3 region has the DNA TGTGCCAGTTTGCGCCCGGGACAGAAGTCTACTGGGGCCAACGTCCTGACTTTC. The encoded protein is CASLRPGQKSTGANVLTF.